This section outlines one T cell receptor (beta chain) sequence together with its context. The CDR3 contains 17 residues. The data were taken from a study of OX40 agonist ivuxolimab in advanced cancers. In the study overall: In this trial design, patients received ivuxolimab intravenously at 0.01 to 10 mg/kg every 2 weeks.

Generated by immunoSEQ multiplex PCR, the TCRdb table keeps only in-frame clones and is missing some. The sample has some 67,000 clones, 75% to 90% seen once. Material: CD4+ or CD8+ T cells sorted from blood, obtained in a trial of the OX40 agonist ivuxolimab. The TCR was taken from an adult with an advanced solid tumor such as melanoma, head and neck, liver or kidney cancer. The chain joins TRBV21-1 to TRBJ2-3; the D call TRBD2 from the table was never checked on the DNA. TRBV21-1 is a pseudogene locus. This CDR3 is CASSKCKRGVSTDTQYF. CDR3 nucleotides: TGTGCCAGCAGCAAATGCAAGCGGGGGGTTAGCACAGATACGCAGTATTTT.